These 29 T cell receptor beta chains originate from one sample sequenced in a study of T cell changes during pregnancy in multiple sclerosis. Clones were sequenced by immunoSEQ multiplex PCR, and TCRdb holds only the in-frame ones, with some missing. The sample holds under 90,000 clones, approximately 95% seen once. This material consisted of peripheral blood, taken in the second trimester of pregnancy. The receptors were sampled from a female donor in good health, enrolled as a control in a pregnancy study.

V gene TRBV4-1 combines with J gene TRBJ1-4, with unresolved D. The CDR3 runs 14 residues. CDR1 and CDR2 (germline): MGHRA, YSYEKL. V shed 2 bases and J shed 2 bases, with 6 bases lying between them. CDR3 amino acids: CASSQRHTNEKLFF. The CDR3 nucleotides are TGCGCCAGCAGCCAAAGACATACTAATGAAAAACTGTTTTTT.

This clone was recorded a few times. V and J are TRBV6-1 and TRBJ1-2; a weak D match, TRBD1 (6 bases). CDR1 and CDR2 from the germline V gene are MNHNS and SASEGT. The length of the CDR3 is 14 residues. Trimming pared 4 bases from V and 5 bases from J, leaving 14 bases between. The chain's CDR3 is CASSGRQVWYGYTF. The CDR3 nucleotides are TGTGCCAGCAGTGGGAGACAGGTCTGGTATGGCTACACCTTC.

This chain joins TRBV5-1 and TRBJ1-1; TRBD1 is a possible D gene (6 bases). Germline loops: CDR1 SGHRS, CDR2 YFSETQ. The length of the CDR3 is 14 residues. V gave up 4 bases and J gave up 0 bases, with 10 bases separating them. The chain's CDR3 is CASSTGQVNTEAFF. DNA of the CDR3: TGCGCCAGCAGCACGGGACAAGTGAACACTGAAGCTTTCTTT.

This rearrangement joins TRBV6-1 to TRBJ2-5; 8 bases fit TRBD1. The CDR3 runs 14 residues. The germline gives CDR1 MNHNS, CDR2 SASEGT. V trimming: 6 bases; J trimming: 2 bases; junction bases outside the gene matches: 5. The chain's CDR3 is CASRQDRVQETQYF. Written as DNA, the CDR3 is TGTGCCAGCAGACAGGACAGGGTGCAAGAGACCCAGTACTTC.

V gene TRBV2 combines with J gene TRBJ2-2, with unresolved D. V was pared by 8 bases and J by 4 bases, with 5 bases between. The CDR3 length is 11 residues. CDR1 and CDR2 from the germline V gene are SNHLY and FYNNEI. The DNA for the CDR3 is TGTGCCAGCTCCCGCACCGGGGAGCTGTTTTTT. Translating it yields CASSRTGELFF.

This rearrangement joins TRBV19 to TRBJ2-1, with TRBD2 as a possible D gene (6 bases). CDR1 LNHDA and CDR2 SQIVND come from the germline V gene (reference sequence). The CDR3 is 12 amino acids. Trimming left V 3 bases short and J 8 bases short, with 8 bases between. The CDR3 DNA reads TGTGCCAGTAGTATTTGGGAGGATGAGCAGTTCTTC. Its translation: CASSIWEDEQFF.

This chain links TRBV5-1 with TRBJ1-5, with D hard to call. The CDR3 is made up of 15 amino acids. Germline V gene data show CDR1 as SGHRS and CDR2 as YFSETQ. V lost 0 bases and J lost 1, with 8 bases in between. CDR3 in DNA: TGCGCCAGCAGCTTGGCCGGGGTCAGCAATCAGCCCCAGCATTTT. Protein sequence: CASSLAGVSNQPQHF.

This chain joins TRBV27 and TRBJ1-1; D may be TRBD1 (6 bases). The CDR3 totals 14 residues. V lost 2 bases and J 4 bases, leaving 11 bases between the germline ends. Germline-derived CDR1 and CDR2 are MNHEY and SMNVEV (reference sequence). Here the CDR3 DNA reads TGTGCCAGCAGTTTAGGGGGGGCTATCACTGAAGCTTTCTTT. This encodes CASSLGGAITEAFF.

This chain uses TRBV2 with TRBJ2-7; 11 nucleotides match TRBD2. Germline CDR1 reads SNHLY; CDR2 reads FYNNEI. V lost 4 bases and J lost 0; bases outside the gene matches: 11. CDR3 length: 18 amino acids. The CDR3 is CASSVTSGRRGGSYEQYF. CDR3 bases: TGTGCCAGCAGTGTAACTAGCGGGAGACGGGGGGGCTCCTACGAGCAGTACTTC.

The chain links TRBV6-1 to TRBJ1-2, with 8 bases lining up with TRBD1. Germline V gives CDR1 MNHNS, CDR2 SASEGT. The CDR3 is made up of 14 amino acids. With 0 bases clipped from V and 8 bases from J, the junction kept 5 bases outside the gene matches. The CDR3 loop is CASSEARTGNGYTF. Written as DNA, the CDR3 is TGTGCCAGCAGTGAAGCCAGGACAGGGAACGGCTACACCTTC.

The J gene is TRBJ1-2, the V gene TRBV7-9, with 9 bases matching TRBD1. Germline V gene lookup returns CDR1 SEHNR and CDR2 FQNEAQ (reference sequence). V was pared by 1 base and J by 7 bases, with 13 bases of the junction left unmatched. The CDR3 totals 17 residues. CDR3 coding DNA: TGTGCCAGCAGCTTAGAGGAAACAGGGGGCACGCTAGGTGGCTACACCTTC. It codes for CASSLEETGGTLGGYTF.

The CDR3 DNA reads TGCGCCAGCAGCTCACAGGGGTATGTGGAGACCCAGTACTTC. It codes for CASSSQGYVETQYF. This chain joins TRBV5-1 and TRBJ2-5; 7 bases agree with TRBD1. Germline CDR1 and CDR2: SGHRS and YFSETQ. The CDR3 totals 14 residues. Unmatched junction bases numbered 7, after V lost 3 bases and J lost 5 bases.

J is TRBJ2-5 and V is TRBV13; 7 positions match TRBD2. The CDR3 loop spans 18 amino acids. With 5 bases clipped from V and 4 bases from J, the junction kept 19 bases outside the gene matches. Germline V CDR1 and CDR2: PRHDT, FYEKMQ (reference sequence). CDR3 DNA: TGTGCCAGCAGCCGCGAGGGGCGGTTTGGCGGGAGACGAGAGACCCAGTACTTC. Amino acid sequence: CASSREGRFGGRRETQYF.

The V call is TRBV2, the J call TRBJ2-5; tentative D call: TRBD2 (6 bases). The CDR3 spans 14 residues. Germline V gene data show CDR1 as SNHLY and CDR2 as FYNNEI. Trimming took off 6 bases at V and 5 bases at J, with 16 bases between the two ends. The CDR3 DNA reads TGTGCCAGCAGCCTGGCGGGGACGTATGAGACCCAGTACTTC. It encodes CASSLAGTYETQYF.

This chain links TRBV4-1 with TRBJ2-5, with 7 bases lining up with TRBD2. CDR1 and CDR2 from the germline V gene are MGHRA and YSYEKL. The V segment lost 2 bases and the J segment 4 bases; nucleotides outside the gene matches: 1. The length of the CDR3 is 13 residues. CDR3 in DNA: TGCGCCAGCAGCCAATTAGCGGGAGAGACCCAGTACTTC. Its protein product is CASSQLAGETQYF.

J is TRBJ1-5 and V is TRBV6-1, with 7 bases matching TRBD1. Germline loops: CDR1 MNHNS, CDR2 SASEGT. The CDR3 is 14 residues long. Trimming removed 5 bases from V and 4 bases from J; junction bases left unmatched: 5. CDR3 sequence (DNA): TGTGCCAGCAGTACTGACAGGGCAAATCAGCCCCAGCATTTT. As protein: CASSTDRANQPQHF.

The V and J genes are TRBV19 and TRBJ2-7, with TRBD1 matching 10 bases. Germline loops: CDR1 LNHDA, CDR2 SQIVND (reference sequence). J gave up 4 bases and V 10 bases, and 7 bases lay outside the gene matches. The CDR3 length is 13 residues. The CDR3 DNA sequence: TGTGCCACCGGGACAGGGGTTGCGTACGAGCAGTACTTC. Its protein product is CATGTGVAYEQYF.

The chain joins TRBV18 to TRBJ2-1; TRBD2 agrees at 7 bases. Germline loops: CDR1 KGHSH, CDR2 LQKENI. Trimming removed 4 bases from V and 16 bases from J; junction bases left unmatched: 16. CDR3 size: 14 residues. The DNA of the CDR3 is TGTGCCAGCTCACTCGAAACGGGGAGGGATCCGGATTTCTTC. It specifies CASSLETGRDPDFF.

The CDR3 loop is CASSQELLRDTQYF. Here the CDR3 DNA reads TGTGCCAGCAGCCAAGAACTACTGCGAGATACGCAGTATTTT. The V and J genes are TRBV14 and TRBJ2-3; no definite D call. The germline gives CDR1 SGHDN, CDR2 FVKESK. Trimming shortened V by 0 bases and J by 5 bases, and 9 bases separated the two germline ends. This CDR3 contains 14 residues.

In this sample, this clone turned up once. The chain uses TRBV6-5 and TRBJ1-3, with TRBD1 matching over 7 bases. Germline V gene lookup returns CDR1 MNHEY and CDR2 SVGAGI. Losses at the gene ends were 5 bases for V and 5 bases for J; bases not matched to a gene: 9. The CDR3 is 15 residues long. The DNA of the CDR3 is TGTGCCAGCAGTCTCGACAGGGTTACTCGAAACACCATATATTTT. As protein: CASSLDRVTRNTIYF.

The CDR3 region is CASSYGRERDEQFF. CDR3 DNA: TGTGCCAGCAGTTACGGACGGGAGAGGGATGAGCAGTTCTTC. The chain is built from TRBV6-5 and TRBJ2-1, with a weak D call TRBD2 (6 bases). V was clipped by 2 bases and J by 8 bases, with 13 bases between them. From germline, CDR1 is MNHEY and CDR2 SVGAGI. The CDR3 has 14 residues.

The rearrangement uses TRBV18 and TRBJ2-3, with 10 bases aligning to TRBD2. The junction had 5 bases not matched to a gene; V was cut back by 6 bases and J by 2 bases. CDR3 length equals 15 residues. Germline V lookup: CDR1 KGHSH, CDR2 LQKENI. The CDR3 DNA reads TGTGCCAGCTCCCCAGGACTAGCGGCCACAGATACGCAGTATTTT. Its protein is CASSPGLAATDTQYF.

V and J are TRBV7-8 and TRBJ1-1; D gene ambiguous. CDR3 length equals 16 residues. Trimming left V 1 base short and J 3 bases short, with 15 bases between. Per the germline V gene, CDR1 is SGHVS and CDR2 is FQNEAQ. The CDR3 DNA reads as TGTGCCAGCAGCTTAGTTTTCGGTTCCGGGGACACTGAAGCTTTCTTT. Amino acids: CASSLVFGSGDTEAFF.

The gene calls are TRBV5-1 and TRBJ1-3; D not certain. This CDR3 has 13 residues. Germline CDR1 reads SGHRS; CDR2 reads YFSETQ. Trimming took 4 bases from V and 4 from J, leaving 9 bases between them. The CDR3, as DNA: TGCGCCAGCAGCCCTAATATCGGAAACACCATATATTTT. Residues: CASSPNIGNTIYF.

The genes are TRBV7-7 and TRBJ2-7; 9 bases match TRBD1. Germline assignment: CDR1 SSHAT and CDR2 FNYEAQ (reference sequence). J lost 1 base, V lost 1 base, and 2 bases had no gene match. CDR3 length: 15 amino acids. The CDR3 loop reads CASSLGQGGSYEQYF. The CDR3 nucleotides read TGTGCCAGCAGCTTAGGACAGGGGGGGTCCTACGAGCAGTACTTC. Full variable domain (missing parts from reference TRBV7-7 and TRBJ2-7): GAGVSQSPRYKVTKRGQDVTLRCDPISSHATLYWYQQALGQGPEFLTYFNYEAQPDKSGLPSDRFSAERPEGSISTLTIQRTEQRDSAMYRCASSLGQGGSYEQYFGPGTRLTVT.

The CDR3 DNA follows: TGTGCCAGCAGCAAAAGAGGACTAGCGGGAGGGTCCAATGAGCAGTTCTTC. It specifies CASSKRGLAGGSNEQFF. The V call is TRBV21-1, the J call TRBJ2-1; the table's D call of TRBD2 was not tested on the DNA. TRBV21-1 represents a pseudogene. The CDR3 is 17 amino acids.

The chain couples TRBV30 to TRBJ2-3; TRBD1 is a possible D gene (5 bases). The length of the CDR3 is 13 residues. Germline loops: CDR1 GTSNPN, CDR2 SVGIG (reference sequence). V was trimmed by 2 bases and J by 5 bases, leaving 11 bases between them. CDR3 DNA: TGTGCCTGGAGTCCACAGGTTCTAGATACGCAGTATTTT. Residues: CAWSPQVLDTQYF.

The genes are TRBV2 and TRBJ2-7; D gene uncertain. The V and J ends lost 5 bases and 1 base respectively, with 6 bases between them. Germline CDR1 reads SNHLY; CDR2 reads FYNNEI. The length of the CDR3 is 12 residues. This chain's CDR3 is CASSSESYEQYF. As DNA, the CDR3 is TGTGCCAGCAGTTCCGAGTCCTACGAGCAGTACTTC.

The chain recombines TRBV5-6 with TRBJ2-1; the D gene is possibly TRBD2 (6 bases). The CDR3 runs 13 residues. CDR1 and CDR2 (germline): SGHDT, YYEEEE. V lost 5 bases and J lost 7, with 13 bases in between. The CDR3 loop reads CASRITSGNEQFF. CDR3 bases: TGTGCCAGCAGAATTACGAGCGGGAATGAGCAGTTCTTC.